This paragraph covers one TCR beta chain sequence. Time point: pre-treatment sample, taken before nivolumab and TIL therapy. The tumor samples were excised metastases, mostly pleural nodules or supraclavicular lymph nodes. The sample is drawn from a study of TIL therapy for anti-PD-1-resistant metastatic lung cancer. Study in general: By whole-exome sequencing, median non-synonymous tumor mutation burden was around 1.4 mutations per megabase.

Germline-derived CDR1 and CDR2 are SGHRS and YFSETQ. This CDR3 spans 14 amino acids. V shed 2 bases and J 4 bases; nucleotides not matched to a gene: 3. Sequencing used immunoSEQ v3. Each library reached 1.5 million to 2.5 million read pairs, or roughly 4.5-6.5 million at deep level. The table came from immunoSEQ multiplex PCR; TCRdb's copy has only in-frame clones and leaves some out. The sample lists roughly 50,000 clones; about three quarters were seen once. The source material was tumor tissue, sampled at baseline. The V gene is TRBV5-1, the J gene TRBJ1-2, with TRBD1 matching 9 bases. The clonotype was recovered from a person aged 25 to 79 with non-small cell lung cancer. The CDR3 sequence: CASSLGQGSYGYTF. The CDR3 DNA reads as TGCGCCAGCAGCTTAGGACAGGGGTCCTATGGCTACACCTTC. The whole variable domain, filled in from reference TRBV5-1 and TRBJ1-2, reads KAGVTQTPRYLIKTRGQQVTLSCSPISGHRSVSWYQQTPGQGLQFLFEYFSETQRNKGNFPGRFSGRQFSNSRSEMNVSTLELGDSALYLCASSLGQGSYGYTFGSGTRLTVV.